This T cell receptor (beta chain) comes out of a study of OX40 agonist ivuxolimab in advanced cancers. The assay was immunoSEQ multiplex PCR, and TCRdb's table has in-frame clones only and misses some. Among approximately 35,000 clones listed, around 92% were seen once. This CDR3 is 15 amino acids long. V lost 0 bases to trimming and J lost 0 bases, with 9 bases between them. The V gene's germline CDR1 is LGHNA and CDR2 YSLEER. Study results and limitations: It was not determined which antigens were specifically recognized by the peripheral T cells that had undergone clonal expansion.

On this clone itself: Its specificity is unknown.

The clonotype originates from an adult with an advanced solid tumor such as melanoma, head and neck, liver or kidney cancer. The J gene is TRBJ2-7, the V gene TRBV4-3; D is uncertain. The sequences come from CD4+ or CD8+ T cells sorted from blood, collected in a trial of the OX40 agonist ivuxolimab. The CDR3 region is CASSQDWALSYEQYF. In DNA form, the CDR3 reads TGCGCCAGCAGCCAAGACTGGGCCCTCTCCTACGAGCAGTACTTC.